Below, 22 T cell receptor beta chains from the same sample are listed, as sequenced in a study of blood T cell repertoires in COVID-19 (TCRdb year 2020). Library prep was done by the immunoSEQ multiplex PCR assay. This immuneACCESS table, as held by TCRdb, lists in-frame sequences with V and J called but not all clones. Of the missing ones, under half trace to an unresolved V gene in checked studies; the others have no known cause. Counted in this sample were 110,000 or so clones; more than 80% of them appeared once. Around 8% of the sample is taken by the ten largest. The sequencing input was peripheral blood. The receptors stem from a woman aged 40 to 50 with acute or convalescent COVID-19.

CDR3 region: CASSIRVSYNEQFF. In nucleotides, the CDR3 is TGTGCCAGTAGTATCAGGGTATCCTACAATGAGCAGTTCTTC. The chain has TRBV19 and TRBJ2-1, with D maybe TRBD1 (5 bases). V lost 3 bases and J 1 base, leaving 7 bases between the germline ends. The germline V gene has CDR1 LNHDA and CDR2 SQIVND (reference sequence). The CDR3 extends over 14 amino acids.

This chain connects TRBV27 to TRBJ2-1; TRBD1 aligns across 9 bases. The CDR3 length is 16 residues. Germline trimming cut 4 bases from V and 8 bases from J; bases unmatched to any gene: 12. Germline assignment: CDR1 MNHEY and CDR2 SMNVEV (reference sequence). The CDR3 protein is CASSSLGTGLDDEQFF. The DNA of the CDR3 is TGTGCCAGCAGTTCCTTGGGGACAGGGCTTGACGATGAGCAGTTCTTC.

The gene calls are TRBV30 and TRBJ1-1; D remains unclear. Per germline, CDR1 GTSNPN and CDR2 SVGIG (reference sequence). Trimming left V 0 bases short and J 3 bases short, with 8 bases between. This CDR3 has 13 residues. CDR3 residues: CAWSVREDTEAFF. The CDR3 DNA reads TGTGCCTGGAGTGTCCGTGAGGACACTGAAGCTTTCTTT.

The chain carries TRBV29-1 and TRBJ1-1, with D uncertain. The CDR3 covers 14 residues. V shed 3 bases and J shed 3 bases, with 14 bases lying between them. Germline CDR1 reads SQVTM; CDR2 reads ANQGSEA. The CDR3 DNA reads TGCAGCGTTGATCCACCCGAGAGGTACACTGAAGCTTTCTTT. Protein sequence: CSVDPPERYTEAFF.

The CDR3 nucleotides read TGTGCCAGCAGCTCTCCGGGTTACGGTGAAAAACTGTTTTTT. It yields the protein CASSSPGYGEKLFF. The gene calls are TRBV7-9 and TRBJ1-4, with no clear D. This CDR3 contains 14 residues. Germline V lookup: CDR1 SEHNR, CDR2 FQNEAQ (reference sequence). V was clipped by 4 bases and J by 7 bases, with 13 bases between them.

J is TRBJ2-3 and V is TRBV10-3; 12 bases map to TRBD1. The CDR3 has 13 amino acids. CDR1 and CDR2 (germline): ENHRY, SYGVKD. V shed 8 bases, J shed 5 bases, and the junction held 2 bases outside the gene matches. CDR3 DNA sequence: TGTGCCATCGGGACAGGGGGCGTAGATACGCAGTATTTT. This translates into CAIGTGGVDTQYF.

This clone was counted once. The rearrangement links TRBV19 to TRBJ2-3, with 12 bases fitting TRBD2. With 10 bases clipped from V and 2 bases from J, the junction kept 4 bases outside the gene matches. This CDR3 region has 14 residues. The germline CDR1 and CDR2 sequences are LNHDA and SQIVND (reference sequence). DNA of the CDR3: TGTGCCATTGGACTAGCGGGGACCACAGATACGCAGTATTTT. Translated: CAIGLAGTTDTQYF.

The chain joins TRBV5-5 to TRBJ2-2; D remains ambiguous. Trimming stripped 2 bases from V and 6 bases from J, with 5 bases between. CDR3 length: 12 residues. Per the germline V gene, CDR1 is SGHKS and CDR2 is YYEKEE (reference sequence). CDR3 residues: CASSFVAGELFF. CDR3 nucleotides: TGTGCCAGCAGCTTTGTCGCCGGGGAGCTGTTTTTT.

This clone was recorded once. The V and J genes are TRBV18 and TRBJ2-7; a weak D match, TRBD2 (6 bases). The CDR3 is 15 amino acids. The V end lost 2 bases, the J end lost 3 bases, and 14 bases lay between the germline ends. Germline-derived CDR1 and CDR2 are KGHSH and LQKENI. The CDR3 coding sequence is TGTGCCAGCTCACCAGCCCGGGTCGGGGGCTACGAGCAGTACTTC. Protein product: CASSPARVGGYEQYF.

The rearrangement links TRBV18 to TRBJ1-1; TRBD1 is a possible D gene (5 bases). The CDR3 has 14 amino acids. Trimming pared 2 bases from V and 5 bases from J, leaving 12 bases between. From germline, CDR1 is KGHSH and CDR2 LQKENI. CDR3 loop: CASSPMQGWTEAFF. The CDR3 DNA follows: TGTGCCAGCTCACCAATGCAGGGATGGACTGAAGCTTTCTTT.

The chain links TRBV6-6 to TRBJ2-7; weak D call: TRBD1 (5 bases). The V end was cut by 3 bases, the J end by 2 bases, with 11 bases between. The CDR3 length is 14 residues. In germline, CDR1 is MNHNY, CDR2 SVGAGI (reference sequence). In DNA form, the CDR3 reads TGTGCCAGCAGTTATCGTCAAGGGGCCTACGAGCAGTACTTC. Residues: CASSYRQGAYEQYF.

CDR3 sequence reads: CASSRGGAFSYEQYF. DNA of the CDR3: TGTGCCAGTAGTAGGGGGGGGGCCTTCTCCTACGAGCAGTACTTC. The chain is built from TRBV19 and TRBJ2-7; tentatively, D is TRBD2 (7 bases). Germline V gene data show CDR1 as LNHDA and CDR2 as SQIVND (reference sequence). V dropped 4 bases and J dropped 0 bases, with 13 bases sitting between them. The CDR3 has 15 amino acids.

V usage is TRBV4-3 and J usage is TRBJ1-2; 7 bases are shared with TRBD1. Germline V CDR1 and CDR2: LGHNA, YSLEER. The CDR3 is made up of 14 amino acids. The junction had 7 bases not matched to a gene; V was cut back by 3 bases and J by 6 bases. CDR3 amino acids: CASSHLTGAHGYTF. CDR3 nucleotides: TGCGCCAGCAGCCACCTTACAGGGGCTCATGGCTACACCTTC.

The chain couples TRBV5-1 to TRBJ1-2, with a possible D match to TRBD1 (5 bases). CDR1 and CDR2 from the germline V gene are SGHRS and YFSETQ. The CDR3 runs 16 residues. V dropped 2 bases and J dropped 8 bases, with 22 bases sitting between them. The CDR3 region is CASSLDLQTALLGYTF. The CDR3 region has the DNA TGCGCCAGCAGCTTAGACCTTCAGACAGCCCTTCTGGGCTACACCTTC.

This chain uses TRBV4-3 with TRBJ1-1; D perhaps matches TRBD1 (5 bases). With 4 bases removed from V and 7 bases from J, the gap between germline ends came to 19 bases. The length of the CDR3 is 15 residues. From germline, CDR1 is LGHNA and CDR2 YSLEER. The DNA for the CDR3 is TGCGCCAGCAGCCTTGACCCCACAGGTTCTTTTGAAGCTTTCTTT. It encodes CASSLDPTGSFEAFF.

The chain has TRBV5-5 and TRBJ1-1; no definite D call. Between the trimmed V and J ends, which lost 0 bases and 4 bases, there was a span of 4 bases. The CDR3 has 12 residues. Germline V gene sequence: CDR1 SGHKS, CDR2 YYEKEE (reference sequence). The CDR3 DNA reads as TGTGCCAGCAGCTTGGGACTCACTGAAGCTTTCTTT. Amino acids: CASSLGLTEAFF.

The chain employs TRBV12-3 or TRBV12-4 and TRBJ2-7; no clear D gene. The CDR3 contains 11 residues. V was shortened by 5 bases and J by 3 bases, with 5 bases between the two germline ends. The CDR3, as DNA: TGTGCCAGCAGTATCTACTACGAGCAGTACTTC. This codes for CASSIYYEQYF.

This clone was observed a single time. The gene calls are TRBV5-1 and TRBJ2-6; 9 nucleotides align to TRBD1. J gave up 0 bases and V 4 bases, and 5 bases lay outside the gene matches. The germline V gene has CDR1 SGHRS and CDR2 YFSETQ. The CDR3 runs to 17 residues. DNA for the CDR3: TGCGCCAGCAGCGGGGGGACAGGGAACTCTGGGGCCAACGTCCTGACTTTC. It is translated as CASSGGTGNSGANVLTF.

This clone was detected once. The J gene is TRBJ1-5, the V gene TRBV19; D may be TRBD1 (6 bases). In germline, CDR1 is LNHDA, CDR2 SQIVND (reference sequence). The CDR3 consists of 15 residues. V lost 9 bases and J lost 3, with 18 bases in between. The CDR3 region is CASRVPGHLNQPQHF. The CDR3 nucleotides read TGTGCCAGCCGAGTGCCGGGACACCTCAATCAGCCCCAGCATTTT.

This rearrangement joins TRBV2 to TRBJ2-1, with D tentatively TRBD2 (7 bases). Germline CDR1 SNHLY, CDR2 FYNNEI. V was cut by 7 bases and J by 6 bases, with 22 bases left in between. This CDR3 contains 16 residues. The CDR3 sequence is CASNPTRGAGVNEQFF. In DNA, the CDR3 is TGTGCCAGCAACCCTACACGGGGGGCCGGAGTCAATGAGCAGTTCTTC.

V and J are TRBV3-1 (or the pseudogene TRBV3-2) and TRBJ1-6, with 7 bases matching TRBD1. The CDR3 loop spans 15 amino acids. V shed 0 bases and J 7 bases; nucleotides not matched to a gene: 3. Germline assignment: CDR1 LGHDT and CDR2 YNNKEL (reference sequence). In DNA form, the CDR3 reads TGTGCCAGCAGCCAAGATCCAGGGGGAAATTCACCCCTCCACTTT. Protein product: CASSQDPGGNSPLHF.

The V call is TRBV13, the J call TRBJ2-2; 9 bases align to TRBD1. Germline V gene lookup returns CDR1 PRHDT and CDR2 FYEKMQ (reference sequence). V lost 4 bases and J lost 7; bases outside the gene matches: 7. CDR3 length: 15 residues. The CDR3 loop is CASSSGTGRIGELFF. CDR3 nucleotides: TGTGCCAGCAGCTCCGGGACAGGGAGGATCGGGGAGCTGTTTTTT.